These T cell receptor beta chains were read from a single sample in a study of blood T cell repertoires in COVID-19. TCRdb keeps only in-frame clones here, not all; method: immunoSEQ multiplex PCR. The sample shows about 270,000 clones, approximately 88% of them seen only once. The sequenced material came from peripheral blood. Receptors originate from a man aged 45-65 years with acute or convalescent COVID-19. Each CDR3 is given with its conserved first and last residue. D genes are given only for firm matches. Only some rows state a clone size, as once, few, many or a class for expanded clones.

j_call	clone_size	d_call	v_call	cdr3_nt	cdr3_aa
TRBJ1-5	once	-	TRBV2	TGTGCCAGCAGTGGAAGGAGTAGCAATCAGCCCCAGCATTTT	CASSGRSSNQPQHF
TRBJ2-1	medium-sized	TRBD1	TRBV27	TGTGCCAGCAGTTTATTAACAGGGGTAGCTGTGCAGTTCTTC	CASSLLTGVAVQFF
TRBJ1-1	-	-	TRBV6-5	TGTGCCAGCAGTCGACCCGGGGGCACTGAAGCTTTCTTT	CASSRPGGTEAFF
TRBJ1-2	-	-	TRBV2	TGTGCCAGCAGTGAAGCAGGGGTCGCTGGCTACACCTTC	CASSEAGVAGYTF
TRBJ2-1	-	-	TRBV7-9	TGTGCCAGCAGCTTAGAAGGCAGGGGCCCCACCAATGAGCAGTTCTTC	CASSLEGRGPTNEQFF
TRBJ1-3	-	-	TRBV9	TGTGCCAGCAGCGTAGCTTGGGGAGGATCAGGAAACACCATATATTTT	CASSVAWGGSGNTIYF
TRBJ1-2	-	TRBD1	TRBV10-3	TGTGCCATCAGTGTGGGACAGGGGGATAAAGTCGGTGGCTACACCTTC	CAISVGQGDKVGGYTF
TRBJ1-1	-	TRBD1	TRBV5-1	TGCGCCAGCAGCACGAGACAGGGGGCCGAGACTGAAGCTTTCTTT	CASSTRQGAETEAFF
TRBJ2-5	-	TRBD1	TRBV5-4	TGTGCCAGCAGCCCGACAGGGGCGTGGGAGACCCAGTACTTC	CASSPTGAWETQYF
TRBJ1-3	-	-	TRBV7-2	TGTGCCAGCAGCCCCTCGGGGGGAAGCTCTGGAAACACCATATATTTT	CASSPSGGSSGNTIYF
TRBJ2-7	-	TRBD1	TRBV7-9	TGTGCCAGCGGCCCCACAGGGGAGTCCTCCTACGAGCAGTACTTC	CASGPTGESSYEQYF
TRBJ1-1	few	-	TRBV9	TGTGCCAGCAGCGCCCGATGGAGGGGAGAATCTGAAGCTTTCTTT	CASSARWRGESEAFF
TRBJ1-5	-	TRBD1	TRBV6-9	TGTGCCAGCAGTTATTCCACAGGGGGGAGTCAGCCCCAGCATTTT	CASSYSTGGSQPQHF
TRBJ2-7	-	-	TRBV5-5	TGTGCCAGCAGCTCGACAGGGGACGGGGGGCCTGCTAGCGAGCAGTACTTC	CASSSTGDGGPASEQYF
TRBJ2-7	few	-	TRBV7-9	TGTGCCAGCAGCTTAGCCCCGGGACACCCGGACGAGCAGTACTTC	CASSLAPGHPDEQYF
TRBJ2-4	-	-	TRBV19	TGTGCCAGTAGTATAGGGCAATTAAACATTCAGTACTTC	CASSIGQLNIQYF
TRBJ1-6	once	TRBD1	TRBV18	TGTGCCAGCTCACCCCCTTCAGGGGGCATCGGTTCACCCCTCCACTTT	CASSPPSGGIGSPLHF